This TCR beta chain was recovered during a study of regulatory T cells in long-lasting Graves disease (dated by TCRdb to the early 2020s). In terms of the full investigation: Patients with newly diagnosed Graves' disease had been on antithyroid drugs for under 3 months. TCR sequencing covered about 13 persistent and about 20 newly diagnosed Graves' disease patients, some 33 samples in total. The study was conducted in China and was registered as a clinical trial. Persistent Graves' disease patients were compared with newly diagnosed Graves' disease patients by peripheral blood TCR sequencing and RNA sequencing.

Library prep was done by multiplex PCR. The reads were generated on an Illumina HiSeq 4000. CDR3 regions were amplified by Arm-PCR with iRepertoire HTBI primers to construct TCR beta libraries. Before sequencing, the PCR products went through gel purification. The authors' pipeline ran thus. Across samples, 60 to 80 TRBV and roughly 13 TRBJ segments were identified and used for gene usage analysis of CDR3 amino acid clonotypes. COPE and FqMerger were used to merge the filtered high-quality paired reads into contigs. Contigs were aligned with BLAST to IMGT TRBV, TRBD and TRBJ reference genes, and CDR3 was defined per IMGT. Any clonotype with a frequency above 0.1% was classified as a highly expanded clone. Shannon entropy served as the measure of repertoire diversity, while the Gini coefficient captured V-J evenness. Clonotypes shared by more than one individual were considered public. Using fastp at Q25 and MiXCR, TCRdb reprocessed the public reads and kept productive beta chains. Each entry merges the rows of one CDR3 protein and shows their most common DNA and genes. It is TCRdb's table, rather than the study itself, that gives the V and J calls and clone size. The sample data list about 540,000 distinct CDR3 sequences, and roughly 14% of these were observed just once. Together, the top ten hold roughly 10% of the sample.

What the authors observed across the whole study: Sequencing and analysis were restricted to the TCR beta chain. Only peripheral blood was studied, because thyroid tissue, the primary lesion, was inaccessible. Lower TCR Shannon entropy and fewer highly expanded clones were observed in persistent Graves' disease patients than in newly diagnosed patients, which suggested clonal expansion. Persistent patients shared more public clonotypes among themselves (around 2,500) than newly diagnosed patients did (about 900). The small sample size was acknowledged by the authors as a limitation that may reduce accuracy. Preferential use of TRBV28, TRBJ1-2 and TRBJ2-5 was observed in persistent disease, whereas TRBV20-1 and TRBJ2-1 were favored in newly diagnosed disease.

Germline trimming amounts to 4 bases on V and 2 bases on J, with 2 as the count of junction bases outside the gene matches. Including the terminal cysteine and phenylalanine, the CDR3 comprises 14 residues. This entry keeps only the CDR3 DNA: 42 bases, framed from base 1. This clonotype was found many times. Its antigen is still unknown. It has no much larger one-base neighbor in the sample; base qualities were not kept. The intended sense of this specimen's time point label: newly diagnosed GD, antithyroid drugs for less than 3 months. RNA was extracted from PBMCs in TRIzol for both TCR sequencing and RNA sequencing. The diagnosis of Graves' disease was made according to American Thyroid Association guidelines. Recruitment of patients was carried out at an endocrinology department in Xi'an, China. Each patient gave approximately 9.7 milliliters of peripheral blood, collected in an EDTA anticoagulant tube. Ficoll Paque Plus density gradient separation was used to isolate PBMCs, and no additional T cell sorting was done. RNA quality was checked with an Agilent 2100 Bioanalyzer and agarose gel, and concentration with a NanoDrop 2000.

These data were likewise used in another study, on T cells in Graves' hyperthyroidism and ophthalmopathy. The second source states: A patient counted as having stable Graves' hyperthyroidism if no progression to ophthalmopathy occurred over 18 months of follow-up. Hyperthyroidism patients were newly diagnosed, had a disease duration of under 2 months, and were aged 18 to 65 years. The study excluded patients with uncontrolled infections, other autoimmune diseases, pregnancy or lactation. Diagnoses were established on the basis of clinical symptoms, serum thyroxine and TRAb, thyroid ultrasound, and orbital computed tomography. For the first round of RT-PCR on the TCR CDR3, the HTBI primer set was used together with the Qiagen OneStep RT-PCR kit. Most expanded thyroid clonotypes (frequency above 0.001) were also found in blood, which suggests that blood repertoires may mirror thyroid immune responses. In cross-validation, a model built on a 13 V-J signature told ophthalmopathy apart from stable hyperthyroidism with under 90% sensitivity and 81% to 82% specificity, and in testing the same model reached 80%/75%. In validation, the model predicted progression to ophthalmopathy with 55% to 71% sensitivity and 72% to 75% specificity, a median of about 6.7 months before onset. To identify distinguishing TCR V-J signatures, a discovery cohort of around 100 patients was used, comprising some 43 with Graves' ophthalmopathy and some 57 with stable Graves' hyperthyroidism. Whether ophthalmopathy could be predicted prospectively was tested in an independent validation cohort made up of under 20 hyperthyroidism patients plus 17 patients who later progressed to ophthalmopathy. The roughly 100 discovery patients were randomly divided into training and test sets at a 7:3 ratio. In addition, the study compared T-cell repertoires in thyroid tissue and in blood from six Graves' hyperthyroidism patients. Following sampling, methimazole starting at 30 mg daily was given to hyperthyroidism patients, and high-dose intravenous methylprednisolone was given to ophthalmopathy patients. Libraries were constructed in a second round of multiplex PCR, after which size selection and purification were carried out. Libraries were sequenced paired-end with 100 bp reads on an Illumina HiSeq2000. SOAPnuke was used to process the raw data, with reads discarded if the reads contained adapters or uncalled bases, had a mean Phred below 15, or lacked an exact constant-primer or identifier match. COPE v1.2.5 was used to merge the high-quality paired reads, and each unique nucleotide sequence was defined as a clonotype. MiTCR v1.1 was used to align the clonotypes against IMGT TRBV, TRBD and TRBJ reference segments. Only V-J combinations with frequency above 0.0001, covering 99% to 99.2% of repertoires, were analysed. A TCS score was defined as the ratio of F50 (clonal expansion) to E x V (chaos), with BLOSUM62-based TCRdist applied between CDR3 peptides within each V-J. Welch's t-statistics and random forest reduced several hundred V-J features to 13, which were used in a naive Bayes classifier (R e1071). Sample size was not statistically predetermined, and investigators were not blinded to group allocation. TCR Vbeta CDR3 sequencing of some 140 peripheral blood samples (more than 40 ophthalmopathy, over 70 hyperthyroidism and some 17 progressor patients) is reported in the paper.

The rearrangement joined TRBV12-3 or TRBV12-4 to TRBJ2-5, with 9 bases in between that match TRBD2. The sequences come from peripheral blood mononuclear cells (PBMCs), collected at new diagnosis, from a patient treated with antithyroid drugs. This receptor was taken from a man aged 30 to 45 with Graves disease. Donor details come from another sample of the same person, matched by shared clones. The sequence in DNA is TGTGCCAGCAGTTGGCGGGAGGGGCAAGAGACCCAGTACTTC. It encodes CASSWREGQETQYF.